Sequencing of this T cell receptor beta chain was carried out in a study of glioma-infiltrating T cells. Study findings and constraints: Very few CDR3 sequences were shared between tissue and blood.

Many counts were recorded for this clonotype. As yet, its antigen is unknown. V dropped 8 bases and J dropped 0 bases, with 21 bases sitting between them. The CDR3 runs 17 residues. Per the germline V gene, CDR1 is SNHLY and CDR2 is FYNNEI. The iRepertoire nested amplicon-rescue multiplex PCR amplified TCR alpha and beta CDR3s from RNA. TCRdb itself ran the multiplex PCR reads through MiXCR, one entry per CDR3 protein. The sample includes 150,000 to 200,000 distinct CDR3 sequences, roughly 32% seen only once; the top ten take just over 20%. This receptor was obtained from a human donor with low-grade glioma or glioblastoma, undergoing nonglioma brain surgery, or in good health (not recorded which). This rearrangement joins TRBV2 to TRBJ2-3; tentative D call: TRBD2 (6 bases). Specimen: glioma tissue, nonneoplastic brain tissue, or PBMCs (not recorded which). The CDR3 protein is CASGEIERRASTDTQYF. CDR3 in DNA: TGTGCCAGCGGGGAAATCGAGCGGAGGGCTAGCACAGATACGCAGTATTTT.